Below, 25 T cell receptor beta chains from the same sample are listed, as sequenced in a study of cytomegalovirus exposure and HLA in healthy donors. TCRdb's copy holds only in-frame clones and misses some; the assay was immunoSEQ multiplex PCR. The repertoire holds around 400,000 clones, with 86% as singletons. The sequencing sample was made of PBMCs. All receptors derive from a woman aged 18-30 years in good health and CMV-seronegative.

The J gene is TRBJ2-2, the V gene TRBV2; D gene unclear. Germline V CDR1 and CDR2: SNHLY, FYNNEI. V shed 4 bases and J shed 4 bases, with 7 bases lying between them. The CDR3 spans 13 residues. The CDR3 here is CASSVRGTGELFF. Here the CDR3 DNA reads TGTGCCAGCAGTGTTAGAGGCACCGGGGAGCTGTTTTTT. The full variable domain, its missing parts supplied by reference TRBV2 and TRBJ2-2, is EPEVTQTPSHQVTQMGQEVILRCVPISNHLYFYWYRQILGQKVEFLVSFYNNEISEKSEIFDDQFSVERPDGSNFTLKIRSTKLEDSAMYFCASSVRGTGELFFGEGSRLTVL.

The chain carries TRBV19 and TRBJ1-2; TRBD1 matches 9 bases. CDR3 length: 14 amino acids. The germline V gene has CDR1 LNHDA and CDR2 SQIVND (reference sequence). With 5 bases clipped from V and 4 bases from J, the junction kept 5 bases outside the gene matches. CDR3 residues: CASSLDRGIYGYTF. Written as DNA, the CDR3 is TGTGCCAGTAGTTTGGACAGGGGAATCTATGGCTACACCTTC.

The sample holds a few counts of this clone. The chain joins TRBV2 to TRBJ2-7; TRBD1 might be the D (6 bases). Trimming took off 3 bases at V and 2 bases at J, with 8 bases between the two ends. The germline V gene has CDR1 SNHLY and CDR2 FYNNEI. The CDR3 is made up of 13 amino acids. The DNA for the CDR3 is TGTGCCAGCAGTGACAGGACAGCCTACGAGCAGTACTTC. This translates into CASSDRTAYEQYF.

This chain uses TRBV27 with TRBJ2-7; the match to TRBD2 covers 7 bases. Germline V gene lookup returns CDR1 MNHEY and CDR2 SMNVEV (reference sequence). This CDR3 region has 17 residues. Trimming took 5 bases from V and 4 from J; bases not matched to a gene: 17. CDR3: CASSPYPGLPLGYEQYF. In nucleotides, the CDR3 is TGTGCCAGCAGTCCCTACCCGGGACTACCCCTGGGGTACGAGCAGTACTTC.

This chain connects TRBV6-1 to TRBJ2-7; 9 bases agree with TRBD2. CDR1 MNHNS and CDR2 SASEGT come from the germline V gene. The CDR3 spans 14 residues. V lost 6 bases, J lost 4 bases, and 7 bases stayed unmatched. The DNA of the CDR3 is TGTGCCAGCAGCCTTGTTAGCGGGAGTTACGAGCAGTACTTC. Its protein product is CASSLVSGSYEQYF.

The rearrangement joins TRBV10-1 to TRBJ2-7; TRBD1 agrees at 8 bases. The CDR3 consists of 12 residues. Trimming removed 11 bases from V and 3 bases from J; junction bases left unmatched: 6. CDR1 and CDR2 (germline): WNHNN, SYGVQD (reference sequence). Here the CDR3 DNA reads TGCGCCCGCGACAGGGGAGACTACGAGCAGTACTTC. This gives the protein CARDRGDYEQYF.

This clone was seen a few times. The CDR3 sequence is CASSPRATGDREQFF. The CDR3, as DNA: TGTGCCAGCTCACCACGGGCTACGGGAGATCGCGAGCAGTTCTTC. This sequence joins TRBV18 and TRBJ2-1; possibly TRBD2 for D (6 bases). Germline V gene data show CDR1 as KGHSH and CDR2 as LQKENI. V was clipped by 1 base and J by 10 bases, with 17 bases between them. The CDR3 spans 15 residues.

The chain recombines TRBV6-6 with TRBJ1-2; 9 bases are shared with TRBD1. The CDR3 extends over 15 amino acids. Per the germline V gene, CDR1 is MNHNY and CDR2 is SVGAGI (reference sequence). The V gene end was trimmed by 5 bases and the J gene end by 8 bases; junction bases not matched to a gene: 12. The CDR3 bases are TGTGCCAGCAGTCCCTTCAGGGACAGGGCTCACGGCTACACCTTC. It specifies CASSPFRDRAHGYTF.

The chain has TRBV19 and TRBJ1-5; 11 nucleotides agree with TRBD1. Germline V gene data show CDR1 as LNHDA and CDR2 as SQIVND (reference sequence). V shed 1 base, J shed 6 bases, and the junction held 11 bases outside the gene matches. This CDR3 comprises 18 residues. CDR3 sequence reads: CASSIVGGQGARSQPQHF. DNA of the CDR3: TGTGCCAGTAGTATAGTTGGAGGACAGGGGGCGCGTAGTCAGCCCCAGCATTTT.

This chain joins TRBV2 and TRBJ2-1, with unresolved D. V shed 1 base and J shed 6 bases, with 10 bases lying between them. Germline V CDR1 and CDR2: SNHLY, FYNNEI. This CDR3 has 14 amino acids. The CDR3: CASSEEAGFNEQFF. For the CDR3, the DNA is TGTGCCAGCAGTGAAGAGGCCGGGTTCAATGAGCAGTTCTTC.

The rearrangement joins TRBV27 to TRBJ2-2; possibly TRBD1 for D (6 bases). Trimming took off 3 bases at V and 6 bases at J, with 11 bases between the two ends. This CDR3 spans 14 amino acids. In germline, CDR1 is MNHEY, CDR2 SMNVEV (reference sequence). The CDR3 spells CASSLAGAAGELFF. The DNA of the CDR3 is TGTGCCAGCAGTTTGGCAGGGGCTGCCGGGGAGCTGTTTTTT.

The chain couples TRBV5-4 to TRBJ2-7; the match to TRBD1 covers 8 bases. V was clipped by 4 bases and J by 3 bases; unmatched bases: 6. Germline values: CDR1 SGHNT, CDR2 YYREEE (reference sequence). CDR3 length: 14 amino acids. The CDR3 spells CASSQQGVHYEQYF. The DNA for the CDR3 is TGTGCCAGCAGCCAACAGGGGGTACACTACGAGCAGTACTTC.

CDR3 amino acids: CASSVGTGLVDEQFF. CDR3 coding DNA: TGTGCCAGCAGTGTAGGGACAGGGTTAGTCGATGAGCAGTTCTTC. The chain employs TRBV27 and TRBJ2-1, with TRBD1 matching 9 bases. Germline CDR1 and CDR2: MNHEY and SMNVEV (reference sequence). The CDR3 contains 15 residues. The J segment lost 8 bases and the V segment lost 5 bases, leaving 10 bases of the junction unmatched.

The chain couples TRBV18 to TRBJ1-2; D possibly corresponds to TRBD1 (5 bases). CDR3 size: 16 residues. Germline lookup yields CDR1 KGHSH and CDR2 LQKENI. V lost 3 bases and J lost 3, with 17 bases in between. CDR3 bases: TGTGCCAGCTCACCGTCCAGGGAGGAAGGGTACTATGGCTACACCTTC. Its translation: CASSPSREEGYYGYTF.

The chain employs TRBV10-3 and TRBJ2-7, with D maybe TRBD1 (5 bases). V was cut by 4 bases and J by 2 bases, with 12 bases left in between. This CDR3 has 14 amino acids. Germline CDR1 reads ENHRY; CDR2 reads SYGVKD. CDR3 nucleotide sequence: TGTGCCATCAGTGGGGCAGGGATGACCTACGAGCAGTACTTC. It specifies CAISGAGMTYEQYF.

The V gene is TRBV5-6, the J gene TRBJ2-3; 10 nucleotides align to TRBD2. Germline trimming cut 4 bases from V and 4 bases from J; bases unmatched to any gene: 6. The CDR3 is made up of 15 amino acids. CDR1 SGHDT and CDR2 YYEEEE come from the germline V gene. The CDR3 loop reads CASSRGLAMADTQYF. The CDR3 DNA follows: TGTGCCAGCAGCCGGGGACTAGCGATGGCAGATACGCAGTATTTT.

This chain uses TRBV10-3 with TRBJ2-7, with TRBD1 as a possible D gene (6 bases). Germline V gene data show CDR1 as ENHRY and CDR2 as SYGVKD. Deletions cut 6 bases from V and 3 bases from J, with 12 bases between. This CDR3 is built from 13 residues. The CDR3 region is CAIREGGSYEQYF. The DNA of the CDR3 is TGTGCCATCAGAGAAGGGGGAAGCTACGAGCAGTACTTC.

This chain links TRBV10-3 with TRBJ1-6; TRBD1 agrees at 9 bases. CDR1 ENHRY and CDR2 SYGVKD come from the germline V gene. V gave up 7 bases and J gave up 4 bases; unmatched junction bases: 2. The length of the CDR3 is 14 residues. CDR3: CAIKQGAYNSPLHF. The CDR3 DNA is TGTGCCATCAAACAGGGGGCGTATAATTCACCCCTCCACTTT.

V gene TRBV5-1 combines with J gene TRBJ1-3; D not resolved. The CDR3 sequence is 13 residues long. Looked up from germline, CDR1 is SGHRS and CDR2 is YFSETQ. Trimming cost V 1 base and J 5 bases, with 7 bases left between them. This chain's CDR3 is CASSLSQRNTIYF. As DNA, the CDR3 is TGCGCCAGCAGCTTGAGTCAGAGAAACACCATATATTTT. Combining the CDR3 with reference TRBV5-1 and TRBJ1-3 gives the whole variable domain KAGVTQTPRYLIKTRGQQVTLSCSPISGHRSVSWYQQTPGQGLQFLFEYFSETQRNKGNFPGRFSGRQFSNSRSEMNVSTLELGDSALYLCASSLSQRNTIYFGEGSWLTVV.

A few counts support this clone. This chain joins TRBV2 and TRBJ2-7, with D tentatively TRBD2 (5 bases). The germline CDR1 and CDR2 sequences are SNHLY and FYNNEI. The V end lost 3 bases, the J end lost 5 bases, and 17 bases lay between the germline ends. This CDR3 is 15 amino acids long. CDR3 amino acids: CASSDQGLFSHEQYF. The CDR3 nucleotides read TGTGCCAGCAGTGATCAAGGACTTTTTAGCCACGAGCAGTACTTC.

V and J are TRBV5-8 and TRBJ1-4, with D tentatively TRBD1 (6 bases). Germline assignment: CDR1 SGHTS and CDR2 YDEGEE. Trimming removed 3 bases at V and 1 base at J, with 10 bases between. The CDR3 contains 15 residues. CDR3 amino acids: CASSSVGGTNEKLFF. The CDR3 DNA follows: TGTGCCAGCAGCTCCGTAGGGGGAACTAATGAAAAACTGTTTTTT.

V and J are TRBV6-4 and TRBJ2-7; 10 nucleotides agree with TRBD1. V lost 10 bases to trimming and J lost 0 bases; unmatched junction nucleotides: 15. Per germline, CDR1 MRHNA and CDR2 SNTAGT. The CDR3 sequence is 17 residues long. This CDR3 is CATRWDRGPLISYEQYF. The CDR3 coding sequence is TGTGCCACCAGGTGGGACAGGGGACCGTTGATCTCCTACGAGCAGTACTTC.

The chain is built from TRBV5-4 and TRBJ2-3; the match to TRBD2 covers 8 bases. There are 14 residues in the CDR3. The V and J ends lost 8 bases and 2 bases, in that order; junction bases with no gene match: 7. Germline lookup yields CDR1 SGHNT and CDR2 YYREEE (reference sequence). The CDR3, as DNA: TGTGCCAGTCAGGCGGGGGGCCTCACAGATACGCAGTATTTT. This sequence encodes CASQAGGLTDTQYF. The entire variable domain, with the rest obtained from reference TRBV5-4 and TRBJ2-3, is as follows: ETGVTQSPTHLIKTRGQQVTLRCSSQSGHNTVSWYQQALGQGPQFIFQYYREEENGRGNFPPRFSGLQFPNYSSELNVNALELDDSALYLCASQAGGLTDTQYFGPGTRLTVL.

V gene TRBV6-5 combines with J gene TRBJ2-1, with 10 bases identical to TRBD2. The trim removed 8 bases at V and 4 bases at J, leaving 8 bases unmatched. CDR1 and CDR2 from the germline V gene are MNHEY and SVGAGI. The CDR3 has 15 amino acids. CDR3 bases: TGTGCCAGCGGCCAACTAGCGGGAAATTACAATGAGCAGTTCTTC. This encodes CASGQLAGNYNEQFF.

The chain carries TRBV2 and TRBJ2-2; the match to TRBD2 covers 12 bases. CDR3 length: 18 residues. The germline gives CDR1 SNHLY, CDR2 FYNNEI. Trimming cost V 3 bases and J 5 bases; bases outside gene matches: 10. This chain's CDR3 is CASSDNPSGRAFTGELFF. The CDR3 DNA is TGTGCCAGCAGTGACAACCCTAGCGGGAGGGCCTTTACCGGGGAGCTGTTTTTT. Based on the CDR3 plus reference TRBV2 and TRBJ2-2, the full variable domain is EPEVTQTPSHQVTQMGQEVILRCVPISNHLYFYWYRQILGQKVEFLVSFYNNEISEKSEIFDDQFSVERPDGSNFTLKIRSTKLEDSAMYFCASSDNPSGRAFTGELFFGEGSRLTVL.